This paragraph covers one T cell receptor (beta chain) sequence. Noted treatment: about 20 received Ad26.COV2.S at low or high dose, single or two shots; about 5 received placebo; per-sample allocation not given. All samples were drawn on day 63, counting from the first vaccine or placebo injection. The sample is drawn from a study of Ad26.COV2.S vaccination and SARS-CoV-2 variants. CDR3 length: 14 residues. The germline V gene encodes CDR1 SGHTA and CDR2 FQGNSA. Trimming took 3 bases from V and 10 from J, leaving 16 bases between them. Data came from immunoSEQ multiplex PCR; TCRdb stores just in-frame clones and leaves some out. Counted here are roughly 270,000 clones, more than 70% occurring once; the ten biggest clones make up about 3.5%.

The specimen was peripheral blood, collected in a trial of Ad26.COV2.S vaccine versus placebo. The sequence derives from a person aged 18 to 65 who received the Ad26.COV2.S COVID-19 vaccine or a placebo. The chain employs TRBV7-2 and TRBJ2-1, with D possibly being TRBD2 (6 bases). The CDR3 DNA reads as TGTGCCAGCAGCTTGGCGGGCCTAGCGAGGGAGCAGTTCTTC. As protein: CASSLAGLAREQFF.